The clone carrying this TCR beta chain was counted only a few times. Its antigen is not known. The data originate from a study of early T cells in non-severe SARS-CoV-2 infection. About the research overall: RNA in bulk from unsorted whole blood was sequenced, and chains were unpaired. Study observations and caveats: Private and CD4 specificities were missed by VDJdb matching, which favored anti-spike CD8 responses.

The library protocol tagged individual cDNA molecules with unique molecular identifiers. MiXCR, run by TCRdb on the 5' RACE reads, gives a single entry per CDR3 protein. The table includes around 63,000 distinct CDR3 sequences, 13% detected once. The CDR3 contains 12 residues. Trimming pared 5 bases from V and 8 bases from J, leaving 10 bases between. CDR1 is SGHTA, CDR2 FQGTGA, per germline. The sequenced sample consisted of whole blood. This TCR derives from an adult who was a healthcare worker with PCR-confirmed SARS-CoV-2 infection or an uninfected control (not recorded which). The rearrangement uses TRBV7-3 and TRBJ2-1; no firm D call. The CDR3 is CASSESWDEQFF. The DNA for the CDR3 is TGTGCCAGCAGCGAAAGCTGGGATGAGCAGTTCTTC.